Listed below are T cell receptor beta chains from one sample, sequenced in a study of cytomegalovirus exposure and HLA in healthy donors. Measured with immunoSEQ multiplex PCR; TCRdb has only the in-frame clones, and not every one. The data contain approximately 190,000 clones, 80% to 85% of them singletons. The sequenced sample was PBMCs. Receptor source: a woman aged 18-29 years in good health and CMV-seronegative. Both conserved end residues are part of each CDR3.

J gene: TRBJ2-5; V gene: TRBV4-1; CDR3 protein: CASSQDVQSETQYF
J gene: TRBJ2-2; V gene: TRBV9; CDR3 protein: CASSVVVGLAEENTGELFF
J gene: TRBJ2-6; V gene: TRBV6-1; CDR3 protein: CASSGLAGGGANVLTF
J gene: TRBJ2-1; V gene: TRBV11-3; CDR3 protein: CASSSTSGVYNEQFF
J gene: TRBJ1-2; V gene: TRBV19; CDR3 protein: CASSIDPPRVNYGYTF
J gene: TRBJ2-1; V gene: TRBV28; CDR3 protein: CASSPPLAYNEQFF
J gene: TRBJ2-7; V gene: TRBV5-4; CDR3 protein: CASSSLGTPLGEQYF
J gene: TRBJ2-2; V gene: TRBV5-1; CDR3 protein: CASSLVAINTGELFF
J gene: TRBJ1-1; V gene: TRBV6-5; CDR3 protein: CASSIMISGTEAFF
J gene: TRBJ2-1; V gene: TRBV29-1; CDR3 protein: CSVLGQGTGEQFF
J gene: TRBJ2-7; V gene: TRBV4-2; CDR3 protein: CASSPSVANEQYF
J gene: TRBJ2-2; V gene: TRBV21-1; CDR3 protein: CASTKRTSGVIFGELFF
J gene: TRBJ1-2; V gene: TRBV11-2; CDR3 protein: CASSLDWAGYTF
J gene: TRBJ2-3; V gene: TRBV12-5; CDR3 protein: CASGLVGFLSGGPTDTQYF
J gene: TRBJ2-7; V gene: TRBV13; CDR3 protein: CASSFSRGAGYEQYF
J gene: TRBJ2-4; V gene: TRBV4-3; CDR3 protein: CASSPTLGARAQNIQYF
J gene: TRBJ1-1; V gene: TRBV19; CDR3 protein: CASSIAGQGNTEAFF
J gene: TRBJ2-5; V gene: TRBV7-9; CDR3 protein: CASSFISGVPTQYF
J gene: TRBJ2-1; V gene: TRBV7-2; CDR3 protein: CASSLELAGVQGQFF
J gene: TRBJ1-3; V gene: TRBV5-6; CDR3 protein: CASSLLRDKSGNTIYF
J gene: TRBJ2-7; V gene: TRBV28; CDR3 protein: CASSGFGHSYEQYF
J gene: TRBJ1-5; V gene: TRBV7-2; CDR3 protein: CASSLEGLGQPQHF
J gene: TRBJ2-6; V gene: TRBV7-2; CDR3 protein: CASSFDRRGANVLTF
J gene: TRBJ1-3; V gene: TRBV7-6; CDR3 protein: CASSSKLWDRAGNTIYF
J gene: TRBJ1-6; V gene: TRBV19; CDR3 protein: CASSLTGNSPLHF
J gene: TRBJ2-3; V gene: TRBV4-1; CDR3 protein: CASSQDRQGTGAPKDTQYF
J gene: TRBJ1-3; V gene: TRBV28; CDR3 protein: CASGFGGSGNTIYF
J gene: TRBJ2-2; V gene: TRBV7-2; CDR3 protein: CASSPPGTGALTGELFF
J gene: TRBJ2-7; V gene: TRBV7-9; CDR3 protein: CASSLTTPQIVEQYF
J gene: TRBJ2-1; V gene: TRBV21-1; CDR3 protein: CASSKAWRGETYNEQFF
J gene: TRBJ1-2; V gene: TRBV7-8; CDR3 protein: CASSSRDRADYGYTF
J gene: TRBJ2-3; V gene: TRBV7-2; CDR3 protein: CASSSSASGVTDTQYF
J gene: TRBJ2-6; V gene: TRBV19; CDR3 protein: CASSRRHPANVLTF